This TCR beta chain came from a study of blood T cell repertoires in COVID-19. Trimming cost V 7 bases and J 8 bases; bases outside gene matches: 8. Germline CDR1 is SGHAT and CDR2 is FQNNGV. The CDR3 is 15 residues long. Assay used: immunoSEQ multiplex PCR; TCRdb lists only in-frame clones, some missing. The table shows 130,000 to 150,000 clones, with roughly 89% occurring only once. What was sequenced was peripheral blood. The chain couples TRBV11-2 to TRBJ1-6; 10 positions match TRBD1. This clonotype was sampled from a human donor in a cohort sampled during active COVID-19. The CDR3 nucleotides read TGTGCCAGCACCAGGGACAGGGGTACTCATTCACCCCTCCACTTT. It specifies CASTRDRGTHSPLHF.